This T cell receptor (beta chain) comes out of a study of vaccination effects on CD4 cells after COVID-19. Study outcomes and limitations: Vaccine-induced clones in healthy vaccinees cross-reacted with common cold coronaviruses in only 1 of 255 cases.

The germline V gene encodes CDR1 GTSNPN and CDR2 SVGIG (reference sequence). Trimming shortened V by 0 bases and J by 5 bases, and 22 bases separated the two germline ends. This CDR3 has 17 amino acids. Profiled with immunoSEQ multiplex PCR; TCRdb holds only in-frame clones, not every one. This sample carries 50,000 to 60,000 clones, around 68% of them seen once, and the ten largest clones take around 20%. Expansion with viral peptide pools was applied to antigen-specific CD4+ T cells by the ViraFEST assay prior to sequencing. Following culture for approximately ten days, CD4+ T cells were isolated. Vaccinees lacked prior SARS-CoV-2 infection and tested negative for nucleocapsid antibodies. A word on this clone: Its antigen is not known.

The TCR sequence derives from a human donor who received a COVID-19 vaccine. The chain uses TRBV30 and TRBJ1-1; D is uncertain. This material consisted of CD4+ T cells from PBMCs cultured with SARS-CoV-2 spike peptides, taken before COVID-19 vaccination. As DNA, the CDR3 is TGTGCCTGGAGTGTAGGTCGGACTCCCCAGATAAGGACTGAAGCTTTCTTT. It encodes CAWSVGRTPQIRTEAFF.